These T cell receptor beta chains were read from a single sample in a study of identical twins. TCRdb passed the 5' RACE reads through MiXCR, listing each CDR3 protein once. The data show 350,000 to 400,000 distinct CDR3 sequences, roughly 9% seen once. The material sequenced was naive T cells sorted from blood. Source of these receptors: a woman between 45 and 60 years old in good health. Both conserved end residues are part of each CDR3. The D gene is left open where the match is weak. Clone sizes are given selectively: once, few, many, or a class where the clone is expanded.

cdr3_aa	cdr3_nt	clone_size	j_call	v_call	d_call
CASSLGGLAGGLEQFF	TGTGCCAGCAGCTTGGGAGGACTAGCGGGAGGACTTGAGCAGTTCTTC	many	TRBJ2-1	TRBV5-8	TRBD2
CASSLKSRQDPNYGYTF	TGCGCCAGCAGCTTGAAATCACGACAGGACCCGAATTATGGCTACACCTTC	few	TRBJ1-2	TRBV5-1	NA
CASSQFQGAGGQDEQYF	TGTGCCAGCAGCCAATTTCAGGGGGCGGGAGGGCAAGACGAGCAGTACTTC	NA	TRBJ2-7	TRBV14	NA
CASSLAWADEAFF	TGCGCCAGCAGCTTGGCGTGGGCAGATGAAGCTTTCTTT	NA	TRBJ1-1	TRBV5-1	NA
CASSRTSGSQETQYF	TGTGCCAGCAGCCGGACTAGCGGGAGTCAAGAGACCCAGTACTTC	NA	TRBJ2-5	TRBV7-9	TRBD2
CSVETSDSINYGYTF	TGCAGCGTTGAGACGTCCGACAGCATTAACTATGGCTACACCTTC	NA	TRBJ1-2	TRBV29-1	NA
CASSSPMTLSLPEQFF	TGTGCCAGCAGCTCTCCAATGACCCTCTCGTTGCCGGAGCAGTTCTTC	NA	TRBJ2-1	TRBV7-9	NA
CSARDPSRLAGGYNEQFF	TGCAGTGCTAGGGACCCTTCCCGACTAGCGGGAGGATACAATGAGCAGTTCTTC	many	TRBJ2-1	TRBV20-1	TRBD2
CSASLGPYNEQFF	TGCAGTGCTAGTCTAGGCCCGTACAATGAGCAGTTCTTC	many	TRBJ2-1	TRBV20-1	NA
CASTTLSYNEQFF	TGTGCCAGCACCACCCTCTCCTACAATGAGCAGTTCTTC	few	TRBJ2-1	TRBV12-3/TRBV12-4	NA
CASRRTGVETQYF	TGTGCCAGCAGGCGGACAGGTGTTGAGACCCAGTACTTC	few	TRBJ2-5	TRBV14	TRBD1
CASSFLIEANYGYTF	TGCGCCAGCAGCTTCCTTATCGAAGCTAACTATGGCTACACCTTC	many	TRBJ1-2	TRBV5-1	NA
CAWSPWDSLFSGANVLTF	TGTGCCTGGAGTCCGTGGGACAGCCTTTTCTCTGGGGCCAACGTCCTGACTTTC	many	TRBJ2-6	TRBV30	TRBD1
CSVVPAGGLRMAQYF	TGCAGCGTTGTCCCAGCGGGAGGGCTTAGGATGGCGCAGTATTTT	many	TRBJ2-3	TRBV29-1	TRBD2
CASSYRLAGNEQFF	TGTGCCAGCAGTTACCGACTAGCGGGTAATGAGCAGTTCTTC	NA	TRBJ2-1	TRBV6-2/TRBV6-3	TRBD2
CSATGGAGANVLTF	TGCAGTGCTACAGGGGGCGCTGGGGCCAACGTCCTGACTTTC	NA	TRBJ2-6	TRBV20-1	TRBD1
CASSLQSFEANVLTF	TGTGCCAGCAGCTTACAATCCTTTGAGGCCAACGTCCTGACTTTC	NA	TRBJ2-6	TRBV11-3	NA
CSAIIPRTSEFNEQFF	TGCAGTGCTATCATCCCCCGGACTAGCGAGTTCAATGAGCAGTTCTTC	few	TRBJ2-1	TRBV20-1	TRBD2
CASKETGQGGTEAFF	TGTGCCAGCAAGGAGACAGGGCAGGGGGGCACTGAAGCTTTCTTT	many	TRBJ1-1	TRBV12-3/TRBV12-4	TRBD1
CSAFGQSNEQFF	TGCAGTGCTTTCGGCCAATCGAATGAGCAGTTCTTC	NA	TRBJ2-1	TRBV20-1	NA
CASSPEGVSEQFF	TGTGCCAGCAGTCCGGAGGGGGTCAGTGAGCAGTTCTTC	few	TRBJ2-1	TRBV2	NA
CASQGVRLAGADEQFF	TGTGCCAGCCAGGGGGTTCGACTAGCGGGAGCAGATGAGCAGTTCTTC	few	TRBJ2-1	TRBV2	TRBD2
CASSSRDRGLSEETQYF	TGTGCCAGCAGTTCCCGGGACAGGGGGCTGTCCGAAGAGACCCAGTACTTC	many	TRBJ2-5	TRBV28	TRBD1
CASSYLGQQETQYF	TGTGCCAGCAGTTATTTGGGACAGCAAGAGACCCAGTACTTC	few	TRBJ2-5	TRBV6-2/TRBV6-3	TRBD1
CSASNRGPLNTEAFF	TGCAGTGCTAGTAACAGGGGGCCTTTGAACACTGAAGCTTTCTTT	NA	TRBJ1-1	TRBV20-1	TRBD1
CASRRLAGELISGELFF	TGCGCCAGCAGAAGACTAGCGGGAGAACTTATCTCCGGGGAGCTGTTTTTT	NA	TRBJ2-2	TRBV5-1	TRBD2
CASSEYTQDHYF	TGTGCCAGCAGTGAATATACGCAGGATCACTACTTT	few	TRBJ1-1	TRBV25-1	NA
CASSTLTVVETQYF	TGTGCCAGCAGTACCTTGACAGTAGTAGAGACCCAGTACTTC	few	TRBJ2-5	TRBV6-5	NA
CASHIDGGASSYEQYF	TGTGCCAGCCACATAGACGGCGGAGCGTCTTCCTACGAGCAGTACTTC	NA	TRBJ2-7	TRBV6-6	NA
CASSLVGTSGRESTDTQYF	TGTGCCAGCAGCTTAGTGGGGACTAGCGGGAGGGAAAGCACAGATACGCAGTATTTT	NA	TRBJ2-3	TRBV11-2	TRBD2
CASSSSGPPVQETQYF	TGTGCCAGCAGTTCCTCCGGGCCTCCTGTCCAAGAGACCCAGTACTTC	NA	TRBJ2-5	TRBV12-3/TRBV12-4	NA
CASSSAKGELFF	TGTGCCAGCAGCTCGGCCAAGGGGGAGCTGTTTTTT	NA	TRBJ2-2	TRBV7-7	NA
CASSRWELSSGANVLTF	TGTGCCAGCAGCCGATGGGAGTTATCCTCTGGGGCCAACGTCCTGACTTTC	few	TRBJ2-6	TRBV7-9	NA